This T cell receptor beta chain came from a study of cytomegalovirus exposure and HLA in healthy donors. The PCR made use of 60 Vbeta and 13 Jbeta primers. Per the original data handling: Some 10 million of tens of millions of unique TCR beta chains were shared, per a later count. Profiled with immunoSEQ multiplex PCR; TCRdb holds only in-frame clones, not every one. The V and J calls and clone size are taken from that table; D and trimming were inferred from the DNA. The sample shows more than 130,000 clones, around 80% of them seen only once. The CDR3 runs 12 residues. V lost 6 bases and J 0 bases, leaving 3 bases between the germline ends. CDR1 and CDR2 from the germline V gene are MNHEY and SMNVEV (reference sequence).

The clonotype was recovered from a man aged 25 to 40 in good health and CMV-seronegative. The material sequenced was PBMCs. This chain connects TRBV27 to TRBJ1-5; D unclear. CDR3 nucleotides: TGTGCCAGCAGATATAGCAATCAGCCCCAGCATTTT. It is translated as CASRYSNQPQHF.